This TCR beta chain originates from a study of T cells after posttransplantation cyclophosphamide. Study-level findings and limits: Recipient CMV seropositivity and CMV reactivation strongly tracked TRB clonality.

The germline V gene encodes CDR1 SGHAT and CDR2 FQDESV (reference sequence). Trimming took 5 bases from V and 4 from J, leaving 23 bases between them. The CDR3 is 17 amino acids. Ten or more counts support this clone. Its antigen is unidentified. Sequencing was performed with immunoSEQ multiplex PCR; in TCRdb, only in-frame clones are kept and a portion is missing. Sampling found roughly 32,000 clones, none seen once. J is TRBJ1-1 and V is TRBV11-1, with D perhaps matching TRBD1 (6 bases). The specimen was PBMCs. The receptor was derived from a woman in her 30s in good health and a related stem cell transplant donor. The CDR3, as DNA: TGTGCCAGCAGCAAACAGGGTTTCCGTCTGTCGGCCACTGAAGCTTTCTTT. It encodes CASSKQGFRLSATEAFF.